This T cell receptor (beta chain) emerged from a study of control samples from healthy donors and cancer patients. Only in-frame clones appear in the TCRdb table, and some are missing; sequencing was by immunoSEQ multiplex PCR. The sample lists around 150,000 clones; roughly 89% were seen once. The sample was blood. The source of this sequence is a man aged 30-40 years in good health.

CDR3 region: CASSTQGAESQPQHF. The DNA of the CDR3 is TGTGCCAGTAGTACCCAGGGGGCGGAATCGCAGCCCCAGCATTTT. This sequence joins TRBV19 and TRBJ1-5, with 8 nucleotides matching TRBD1. V dropped 4 bases and J dropped 7; count of bases not matched to a gene: 9. Germline V lookup: CDR1 LNHDA, CDR2 SQIVND (reference sequence). The CDR3 extends over 15 amino acids.